This T cell receptor beta chain was observed in a study of vaccination and CD4 T cells after COVID-19. Study as a whole: Post-vaccination samples were procured at a median of approximately 70 days following dose two (range 14 to 241).

About this clonotype itself: Its specificity is not known.

The CDR3 has 14 amino acids. Trimming shortened V by 1 base and J by 6 bases, and 11 bases separated the two germline ends. The germline CDR1 and CDR2 sequences are SGHVS and FNYEAQ. The Oncomine TCR Beta short-read assay sequenced DNA from cultured CD4+ T cells. Genomic DNA was drawn out of CD4+ T cells grown in culture. TCRdb ran MiXCR on the PCR reads and lists one entry per CDR3 protein. The sample holds about 19,000 distinct CDR3 sequences; 50% to 70% are singletons and the top ten take over 7.5%. Treatment described: approximately nine-day PBMC culture with coronavirus spike peptide pools or control peptides (ViraFEST assay). ViraFEST used peptide pools to expand antigen-specific T cells, then sequenced TCRs.

The sample was CD4+ T cells from blood, cultured in vitro, taken after SARS-CoV-2 vaccination. The chain is built from TRBV7-6 and TRBJ2-3; possible D gene TRBD1, 5 bases. This clonotype was obtained from a human donor who had recovered from COVID-19. The CDR3 loop is CASSLDRFSDTQYF. The CDR3, as DNA: TGTGCCAGCAGCTTAGACAGGTTCAGCGATACGCAGTATTTT.